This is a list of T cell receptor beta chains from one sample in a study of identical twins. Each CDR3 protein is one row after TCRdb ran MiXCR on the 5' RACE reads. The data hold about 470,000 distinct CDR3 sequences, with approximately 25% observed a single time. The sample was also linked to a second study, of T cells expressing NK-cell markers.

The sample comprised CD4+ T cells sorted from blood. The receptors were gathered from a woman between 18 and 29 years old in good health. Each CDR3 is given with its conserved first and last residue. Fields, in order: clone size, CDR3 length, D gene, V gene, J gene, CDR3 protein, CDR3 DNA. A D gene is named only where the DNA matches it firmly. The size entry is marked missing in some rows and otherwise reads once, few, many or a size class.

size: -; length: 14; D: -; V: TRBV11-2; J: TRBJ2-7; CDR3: CASSLNRELSEQYF; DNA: TGTGCCAGCAGCCTAAACAGGGAATTAAGTGAGCAGTACTTC
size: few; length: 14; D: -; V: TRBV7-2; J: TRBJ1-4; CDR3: CASSRPGGNEKLFF; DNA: TGTGCCAGCAGCCGCCCGGGGGGAAATGAAAAACTGTTTTTT
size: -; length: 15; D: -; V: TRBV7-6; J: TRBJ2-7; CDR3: CASSLGRDVAYEQYF; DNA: TGTGCCAGCAGCTTAGGCCGGGACGTAGCCTACGAGCAGTACTTC
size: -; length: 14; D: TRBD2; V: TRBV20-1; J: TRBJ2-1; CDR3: CSAIRRAGVDEQFF; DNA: TGCAGTGCCATAAGGAGAGCGGGGGTCGATGAGCAGTTCTTC
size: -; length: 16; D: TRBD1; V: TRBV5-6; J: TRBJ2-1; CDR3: CAIGPGRDRVYNEQFF; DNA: TGTGCCATCGGCCCCGGGCGGGACAGGGTTTACAATGAGCAGTTCTTC
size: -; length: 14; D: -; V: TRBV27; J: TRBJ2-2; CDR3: CASSFEVNTGELFF; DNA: TGTGCCAGCAGTTTTGAGGTGAACACCGGGGAGCTGTTTTTT
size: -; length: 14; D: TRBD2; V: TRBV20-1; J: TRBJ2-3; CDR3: CSARGPSGTDTQYF; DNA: TGCAGTGCTCGCGGGCCCAGCGGGACGGATACGCAGTATTTT
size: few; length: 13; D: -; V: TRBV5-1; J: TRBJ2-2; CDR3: CASSYAPTGELFF; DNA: TGCGCCAGCAGCTATGCTCCTACCGGGGAGCTGTTTTTT
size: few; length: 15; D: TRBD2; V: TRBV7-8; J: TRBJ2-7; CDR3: CASSPRLAESYEQYF; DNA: TGTGCCAGCAGCCCCCGACTAGCGGAATCTTACGAGCAGTACTTC
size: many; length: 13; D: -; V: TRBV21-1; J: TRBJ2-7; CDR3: CASRDGSSYEQYF; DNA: TGTGCCAGCAGGGACGGGAGCTCCTACGAGCAGTACTTC
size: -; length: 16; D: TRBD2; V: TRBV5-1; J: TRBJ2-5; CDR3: CASSPGLAGELETQYF; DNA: TGCGCCAGCAGCCCGGGACTAGCGGGAGAATTGGAGACCCAGTACTTC
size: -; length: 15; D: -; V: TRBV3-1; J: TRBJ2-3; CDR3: CASSQSRIQGDTQYF; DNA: TGTGCCAGCAGCCAAAGCCGGATCCAGGGGGATACGCAGTATTTT
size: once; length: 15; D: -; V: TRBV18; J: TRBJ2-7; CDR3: CASSSMGRGDYEQYF; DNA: TGTGCCAGCTCCTCTATGGGCAGGGGTGACTACGAGCAGTACTTC
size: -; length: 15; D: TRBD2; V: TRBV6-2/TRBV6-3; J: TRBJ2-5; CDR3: CASSYPGGNQETQYF; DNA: TGTGCCAGCAGTTACCCGGGAGGGAACCAAGAGACCCAGTACTTC
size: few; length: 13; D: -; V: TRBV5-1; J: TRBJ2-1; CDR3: CASSLDAYNEQFF; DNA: TGCGCCAGCAGCTTGGACGCCTACAATGAGCAGTTCTTC
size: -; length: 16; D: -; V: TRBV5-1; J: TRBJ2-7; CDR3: CASSLATDSLSYEQYF; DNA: TGCGCCAGCAGCTTGGCCACCGACAGTTTATCCTACGAGCAGTACTTC
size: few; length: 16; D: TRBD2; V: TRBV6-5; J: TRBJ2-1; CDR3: CASSYIAGGRNNEQFF; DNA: TGTGCCAGCAGTTATATAGCGGGGGGGCGGAACAATGAGCAGTTCTTC
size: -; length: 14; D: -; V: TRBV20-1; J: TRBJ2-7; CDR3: CSAPRTVFSYEQYF; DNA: TGCAGTGCCCCCAGGACCGTCTTCTCCTACGAGCAGTACTTC
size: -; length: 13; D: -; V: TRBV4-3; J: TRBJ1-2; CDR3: CASSHSGQSGYTF; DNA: TGCGCCAGCAGTCATTCCGGACAGTCTGGCTACACCTTC
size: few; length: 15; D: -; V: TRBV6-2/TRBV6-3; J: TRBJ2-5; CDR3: CASSYETGAQETQYF; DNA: TGTGCCAGCAGTTATGAGACGGGAGCCCAAGAGACCCAGTACTTC
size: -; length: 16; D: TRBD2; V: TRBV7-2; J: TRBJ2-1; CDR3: CASSPLSGRPVDEQFF; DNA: TGTGCCAGCAGCCCCCTTAGCGGGAGGCCGGTTGATGAGCAGTTCTTC
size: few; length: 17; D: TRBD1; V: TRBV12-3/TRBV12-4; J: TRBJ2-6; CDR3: CASSLGTGPSGANVLTF; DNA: TGTGCCAGCAGTTTAGGGACAGGTCCCTCTGGGGCCAACGTCCTGACTTTC
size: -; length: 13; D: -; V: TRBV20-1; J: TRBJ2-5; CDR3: CSAATTGRETQYF; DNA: TGCAGTGCTGCAACCACAGGTCGAGAGACCCAGTACTTC
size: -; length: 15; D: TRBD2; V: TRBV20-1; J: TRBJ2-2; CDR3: CSARSVAGVSGELFF; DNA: TGCAGTGCTAGATCGGTAGCGGGAGTATCCGGGGAGCTGTTTTTT
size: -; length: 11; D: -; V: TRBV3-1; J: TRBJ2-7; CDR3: CASSQDRVHIF; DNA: TGTGCCAGCAGCCAAGACAGGGTTCACATCTTC
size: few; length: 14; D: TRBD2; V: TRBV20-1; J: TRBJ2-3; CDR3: CSAREGGSADTQYF; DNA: TGCAGTGCTAGAGAGGGCGGGAGCGCAGATACGCAGTATTTT
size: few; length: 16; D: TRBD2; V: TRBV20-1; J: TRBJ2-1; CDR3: CSASVLAGLSYNEQFF; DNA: TGCAGTGCTAGTGTACTAGCGGGACTTTCCTACAATGAGCAGTTCTTC
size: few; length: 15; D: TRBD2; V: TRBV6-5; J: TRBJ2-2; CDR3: CASSYGTSGTGELFF; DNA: TGTGCCAGCAGTTATGGGACTAGCGGTACCGGGGAGCTGTTTTTT
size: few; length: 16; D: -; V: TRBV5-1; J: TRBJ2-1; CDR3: CASSAKGVNSYNEQFF; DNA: TGCGCCAGCAGCGCAAAGGGGGTAAACTCCTACAATGAGCAGTTCTTC
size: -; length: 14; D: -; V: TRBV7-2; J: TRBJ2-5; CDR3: CASSLEPQATTQYF; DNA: TGTGCCAGCAGCTTAGAGCCCCAAGCGACAACCCAGTACTTC
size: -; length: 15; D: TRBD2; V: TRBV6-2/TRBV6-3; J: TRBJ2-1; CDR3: CASTGGGGSYNEQFF; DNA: TGTGCCAGCACCGGGGGGGGGGGCTCCTACAATGAGCAGTTCTTC
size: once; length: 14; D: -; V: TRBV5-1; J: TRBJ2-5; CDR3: CASSLGPQEGTQYF; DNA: TGCGCCAGCAGCTTGGGCCCTCAGGAGGGGACCCAGTACTTC
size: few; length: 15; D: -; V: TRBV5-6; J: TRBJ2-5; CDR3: CASSRIARGQETQYF; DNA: TGTGCCAGCAGCCGAATAGCACGTGGGCAAGAGACCCAGTACTTC
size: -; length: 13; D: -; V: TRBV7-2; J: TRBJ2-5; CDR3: CASSLAIQETQYF; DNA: TGTGCCAGCAGCTTAGCCATCCAAGAGACCCAGTACTTC
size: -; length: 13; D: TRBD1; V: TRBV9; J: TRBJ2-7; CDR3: CASSVRTGGEQYF; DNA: TGTGCCAGCAGCGTCAGGACAGGGGGTGAGCAGTACTTC
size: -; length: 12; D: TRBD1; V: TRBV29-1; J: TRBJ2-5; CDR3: CSGWTGVETQYF; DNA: TGCAGCGGATGGACAGGGGTGGAGACCCAGTACTTC
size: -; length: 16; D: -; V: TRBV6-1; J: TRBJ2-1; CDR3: CASSDPRPSSYNEQFF; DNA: TGTGCCAGCAGTGACCCTCGGCCGAGCTCCTACAATGAGCAGTTCTTC
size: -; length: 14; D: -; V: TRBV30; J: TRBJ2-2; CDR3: CAWSPDSYTGELFF; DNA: TGTGCCTGGAGTCCGGACAGTTACACCGGGGAGCTGTTTTTT
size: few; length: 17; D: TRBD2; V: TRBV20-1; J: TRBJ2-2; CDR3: CSAKPRLAGTNTGELFF; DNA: TGCAGTGCTAAACCCCGCTTAGCGGGGACGAACACCGGGGAGCTGTTTTTT
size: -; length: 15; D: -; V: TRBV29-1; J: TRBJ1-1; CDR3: CSVEGTGGMNTEAFF; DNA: TGCAGCGTTGAAGGTACGGGTGGCATGAACACTGAAGCTTTCTTT
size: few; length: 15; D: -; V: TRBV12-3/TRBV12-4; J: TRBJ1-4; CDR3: CASSPDLMEGEKLFF; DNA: TGTGCCAGCAGTCCGGACTTGATGGAGGGAGAAAAACTGTTTTTT
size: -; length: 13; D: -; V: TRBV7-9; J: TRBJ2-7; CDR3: CASCKFWGELQYF; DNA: TGTGCCAGCTGCAAATTTTGGGGGGAACTTCAGTACTTC
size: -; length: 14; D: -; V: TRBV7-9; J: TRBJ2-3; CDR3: CASSSDPVTPRQYF; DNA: TGTGCCAGCAGCTCCGACCCTGTCACTCCCCGGCAGTATTTT
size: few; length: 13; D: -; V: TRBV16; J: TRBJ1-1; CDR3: CASAHHLNTEAFF; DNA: TGTGCCAGCGCTCACCACTTGAACACTGAAGCTTTCTTT
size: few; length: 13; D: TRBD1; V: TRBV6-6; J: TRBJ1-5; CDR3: CASSYPGQTAQHF; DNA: TGTGCCAGCAGTTACCCGGGACAGACGGCCCAGCATTTT
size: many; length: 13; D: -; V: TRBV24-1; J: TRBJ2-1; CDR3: CATSDLRGDEQFF; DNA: TGTGCCACCAGTGATTTGAGGGGCGATGAGCAGTTCTTC
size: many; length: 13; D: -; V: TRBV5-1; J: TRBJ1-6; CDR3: CASSSDGSSPLHF; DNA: TGCGCCAGCAGCTCGGACGGAAGTTCACCCCTCCACTTT
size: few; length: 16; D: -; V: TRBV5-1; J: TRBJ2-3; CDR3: CASSLVAVRGTDTQYF; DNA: TGCGCCAGCAGCTTGGTGGCAGTAAGAGGTACAGATACGCAGTATTTT